Below, one TCR beta chain is given with its context. This entry belongs to a study of blood T cell repertoires in COVID-19. In the original workflow: Scientists estimated how many nucleated cells there were by amplifying reference gene primers. Assay used: immunoSEQ multiplex PCR; TCRdb lists only in-frame clones, some missing. D and trimming were read from the DNA, whereas the V and J calls and clone size are those reported in that table. In the table there are about 170,000 clones, approximately 80% of which are singletons. The sample consisted of PBMCs or T cells enriched from blood (not recorded which). This clonotype originated in a man between 45 and 60 years old who had recovered from COVID-19.

CDR3 nucleotide sequence: TGTGCCAGTAGTATTTTGGGGAGCTATGGCTACACCTTC. This encodes CASSILGSYGYTF. The chain joins TRBV19 to TRBJ1-2, with D uncertain. Trimming took off 3 bases at V and 4 bases at J, with 9 bases between the two ends. The CDR3 runs 13 residues. The V gene's germline CDR1 is LNHDA and CDR2 SQIVND (reference sequence).